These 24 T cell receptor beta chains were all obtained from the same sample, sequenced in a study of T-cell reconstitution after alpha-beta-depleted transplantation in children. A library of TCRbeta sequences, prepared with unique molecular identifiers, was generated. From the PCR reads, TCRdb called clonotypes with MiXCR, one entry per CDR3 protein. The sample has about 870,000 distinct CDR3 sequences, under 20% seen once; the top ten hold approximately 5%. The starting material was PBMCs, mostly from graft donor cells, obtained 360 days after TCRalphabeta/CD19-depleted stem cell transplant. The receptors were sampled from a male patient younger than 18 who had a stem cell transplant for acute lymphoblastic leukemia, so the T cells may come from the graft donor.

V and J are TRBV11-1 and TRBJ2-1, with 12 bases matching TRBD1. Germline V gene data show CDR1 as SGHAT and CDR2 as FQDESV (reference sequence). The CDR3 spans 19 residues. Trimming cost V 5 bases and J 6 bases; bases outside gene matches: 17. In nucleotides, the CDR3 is TGTGCCAGCAGCCCGGGGACAGGGGGCGTATTGGGCCTTTGCAATGAGCAGTTCTTC. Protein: CASSPGTGGVLGLCNEQFF.

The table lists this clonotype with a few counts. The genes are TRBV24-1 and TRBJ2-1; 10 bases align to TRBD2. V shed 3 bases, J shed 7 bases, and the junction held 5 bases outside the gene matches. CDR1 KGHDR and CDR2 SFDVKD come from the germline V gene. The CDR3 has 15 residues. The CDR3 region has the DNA TGTGCCACCAGTGATCCTAGCGGGAGCCCGAATGAGCAGTTCTTC. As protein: CATSDPSGSPNEQFF.

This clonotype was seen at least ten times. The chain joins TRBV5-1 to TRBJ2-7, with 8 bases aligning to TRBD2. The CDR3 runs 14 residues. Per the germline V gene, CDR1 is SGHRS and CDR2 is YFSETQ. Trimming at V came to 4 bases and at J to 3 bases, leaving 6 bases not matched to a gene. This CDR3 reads CASSGGRTFYEQYF. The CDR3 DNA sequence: TGCGCCAGCAGCGGCGGGAGGACCTTCTACGAGCAGTACTTC.

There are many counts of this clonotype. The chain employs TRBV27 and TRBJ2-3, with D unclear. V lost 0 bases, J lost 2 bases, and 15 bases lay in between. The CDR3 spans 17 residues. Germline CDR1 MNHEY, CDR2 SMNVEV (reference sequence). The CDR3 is CASSLSPGHLPTDTQYF. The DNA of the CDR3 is TGTGCCAGCAGTTTATCCCCGGGCCACCTTCCCACAGATACGCAGTATTTT.

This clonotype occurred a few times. This CDR3 is CASRGIRYEQYF. In DNA, the CDR3 is TGTGCCAGCAGAGGGATCCGCTACGAGCAGTACTTC. The rearrangement links TRBV12-3 or TRBV12-4 to TRBJ2-7; D uncertain. V was trimmed by 6 bases and J by 3 bases, leaving 9 bases between them. The CDR3 consists of 12 residues.

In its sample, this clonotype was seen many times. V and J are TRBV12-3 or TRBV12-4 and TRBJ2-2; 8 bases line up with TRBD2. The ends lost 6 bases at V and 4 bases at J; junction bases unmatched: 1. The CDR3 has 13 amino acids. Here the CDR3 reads CASSTSGTGELFF. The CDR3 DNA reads TGTGCCAGCAGCACTAGCGGCACCGGGGAGCTGTTTTTT.

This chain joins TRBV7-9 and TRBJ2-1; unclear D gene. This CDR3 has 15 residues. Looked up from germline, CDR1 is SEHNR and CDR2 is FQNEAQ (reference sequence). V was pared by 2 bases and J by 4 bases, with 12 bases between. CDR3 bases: TGTGCCAGCAGCTTACCCCTAGGAGTTTACAATGAGCAGTTCTTC. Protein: CASSLPLGVYNEQFF.

This chain's CDR3 is CASSQDRAHNSPLHF. The CDR3 nucleotides are TGCGCCAGCAGCCAAGACAGGGCCCATAATTCACCCCTCCACTTT. The chain employs TRBV4-1 and TRBJ1-6; D perhaps matches TRBD1 (5 bases). This CDR3 has 15 amino acids. V was trimmed by 0 bases and J by 5 bases, leaving 8 bases between them. CDR1 and CDR2 (germline): MGHRA, YSYEKL.

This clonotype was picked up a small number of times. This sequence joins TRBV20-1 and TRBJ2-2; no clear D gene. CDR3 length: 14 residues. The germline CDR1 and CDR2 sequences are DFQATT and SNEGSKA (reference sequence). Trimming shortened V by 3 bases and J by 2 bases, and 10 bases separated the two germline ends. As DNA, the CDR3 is TGCAGTGCTAGGTCCAAGCTCAACACCGGGGAGCTGTTTTTT. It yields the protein CSARSKLNTGELFF.

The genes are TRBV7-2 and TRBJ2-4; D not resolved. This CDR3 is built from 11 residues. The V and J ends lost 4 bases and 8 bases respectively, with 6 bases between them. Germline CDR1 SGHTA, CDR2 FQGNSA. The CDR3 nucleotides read TGTGCCAGCAGCTACGCAGACATTCAGTACTTC. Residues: CASSYADIQYF.

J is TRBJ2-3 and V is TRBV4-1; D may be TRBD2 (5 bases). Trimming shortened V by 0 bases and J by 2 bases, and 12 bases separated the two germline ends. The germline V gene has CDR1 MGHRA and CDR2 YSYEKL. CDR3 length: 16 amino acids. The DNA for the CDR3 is TGCGCCAGCAGCCAAGATGAAGGCGGACTCACAGATACGCAGTATTTT. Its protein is CASSQDEGGLTDTQYF.

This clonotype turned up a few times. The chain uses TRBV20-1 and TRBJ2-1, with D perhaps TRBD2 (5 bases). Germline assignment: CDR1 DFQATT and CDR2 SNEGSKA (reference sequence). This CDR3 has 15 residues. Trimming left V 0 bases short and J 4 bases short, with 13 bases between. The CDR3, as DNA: TGCAGTGCTAGAGACCCTGAGGGCCCGTACAATGAGCAGTTCTTC. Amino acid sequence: CSARDPEGPYNEQFF.

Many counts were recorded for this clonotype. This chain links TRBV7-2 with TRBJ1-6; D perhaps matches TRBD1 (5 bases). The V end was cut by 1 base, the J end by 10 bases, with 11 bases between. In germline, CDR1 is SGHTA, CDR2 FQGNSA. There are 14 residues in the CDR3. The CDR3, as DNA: TGTGCCAGCAGCTTAGTTGGCAGGGCATCACCCCTCCACTTT. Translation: CASSLVGRASPLHF.

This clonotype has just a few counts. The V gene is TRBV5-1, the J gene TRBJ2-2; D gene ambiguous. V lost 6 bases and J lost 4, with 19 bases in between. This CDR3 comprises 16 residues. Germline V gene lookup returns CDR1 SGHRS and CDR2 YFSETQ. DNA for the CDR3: TGCGCCAGCACAGGCATCCCGAGACGGACCACCGGGGAGCTGTTTTTT. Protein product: CASTGIPRRTTGELFF.

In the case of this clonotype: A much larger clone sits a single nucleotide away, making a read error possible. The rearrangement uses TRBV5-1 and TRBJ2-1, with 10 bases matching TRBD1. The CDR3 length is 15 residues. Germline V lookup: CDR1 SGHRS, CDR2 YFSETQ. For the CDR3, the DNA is TGCGCCAGCAGCCTCCGGGACAGGGGATCCAATGATCAGTTCTTC. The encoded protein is CASSLRDRGSNDQFF.

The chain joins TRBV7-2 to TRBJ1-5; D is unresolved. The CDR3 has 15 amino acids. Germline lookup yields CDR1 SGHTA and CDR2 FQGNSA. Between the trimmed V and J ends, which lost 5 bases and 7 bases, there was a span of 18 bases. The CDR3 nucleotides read TGTGCCAGCAGCCTACATCGACGAAAGCAGCAGCCCCAGCATTTT. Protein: CASSLHRRKQQPQHF.

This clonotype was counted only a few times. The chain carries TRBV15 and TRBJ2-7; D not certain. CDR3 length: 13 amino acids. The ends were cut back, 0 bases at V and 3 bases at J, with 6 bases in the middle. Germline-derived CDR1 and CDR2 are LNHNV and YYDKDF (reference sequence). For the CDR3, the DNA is TGTGCCACCAGCAGAGATTGGGGCTACGAGCAGTACTTC. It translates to CATSRDWGYEQYF.

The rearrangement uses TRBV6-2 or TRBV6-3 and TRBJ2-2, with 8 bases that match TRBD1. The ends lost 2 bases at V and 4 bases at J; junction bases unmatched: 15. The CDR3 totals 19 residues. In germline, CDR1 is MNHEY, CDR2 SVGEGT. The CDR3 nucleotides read TGTGCCAGCAGTTACGATTGGACTTCTAGGACAGGGTCCACCGGGGAGCTGTTTTTT. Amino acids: CASSYDWTSRTGSTGELFF.

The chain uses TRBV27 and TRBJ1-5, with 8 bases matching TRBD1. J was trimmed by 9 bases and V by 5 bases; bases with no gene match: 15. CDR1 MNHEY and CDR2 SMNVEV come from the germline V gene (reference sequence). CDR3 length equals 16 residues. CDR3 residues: CASSPRTGRVTLPQHF. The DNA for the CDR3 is TGTGCCAGCAGTCCCCGGACAGGGAGGGTTACATTGCCCCAGCATTTT.

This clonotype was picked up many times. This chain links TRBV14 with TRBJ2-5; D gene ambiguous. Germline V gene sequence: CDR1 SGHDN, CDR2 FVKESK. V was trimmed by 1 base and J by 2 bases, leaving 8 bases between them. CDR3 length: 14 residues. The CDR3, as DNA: TGTGCCAGCAGCCAAGTGCACTTTCAAGAGACCCAGTACTTC. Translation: CASSQVHFQETQYF.

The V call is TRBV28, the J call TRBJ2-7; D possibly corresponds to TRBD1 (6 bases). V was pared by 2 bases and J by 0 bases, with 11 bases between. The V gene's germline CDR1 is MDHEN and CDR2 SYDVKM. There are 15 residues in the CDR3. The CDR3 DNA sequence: TGTGCCAGCAGTTTAACAGGGTACCCCTCCTACGAGCAGTACTTC. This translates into CASSLTGYPSYEQYF.

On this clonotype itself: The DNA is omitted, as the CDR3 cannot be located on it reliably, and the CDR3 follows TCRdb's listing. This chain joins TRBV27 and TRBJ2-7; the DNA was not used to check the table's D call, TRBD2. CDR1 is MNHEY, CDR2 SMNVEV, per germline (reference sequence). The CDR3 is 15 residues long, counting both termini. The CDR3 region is CASSTSEGRNYEQYF.

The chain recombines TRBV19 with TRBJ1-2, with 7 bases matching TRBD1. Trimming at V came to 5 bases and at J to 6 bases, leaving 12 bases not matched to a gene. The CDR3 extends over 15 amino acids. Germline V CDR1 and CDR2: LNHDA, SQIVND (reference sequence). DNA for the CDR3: TGTGCCAGTAGTGATGACAGGGAGCAGAGGAATGGCTACACCTTC. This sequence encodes CASSDDREQRNGYTF.

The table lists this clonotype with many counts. The CDR3 region is CASSQGLGAGSYEQYF. CDR3 DNA: TGCGCCAGCAGCCAAGGACTCGGAGCGGGAAGTTACGAGCAGTACTTC. The chain employs TRBV4-1 and TRBJ2-7; 7 nucleotides match TRBD2. The CDR3 consists of 16 residues. V was pared by 1 base and J by 4 bases, with 10 bases of the junction left unmatched. Germline CDR1 MGHRA, CDR2 YSYEKL.